The source of this T cell receptor (beta chain) is a study of cytomegalovirus exposure and HLA in healthy donors. Germline V lookup: CDR1 MGHRA, CDR2 YSYEKL. Trimming removed 4 bases from V and 6 bases from J; junction bases left unmatched: 7. The CDR3 has 17 residues. Study-wide results and caveats: The CMV antigen specificity of a few CMV-associated chains was confirmed through in vitro analysis. Rarity characterized most TCR sequences, yet some public TCRs appeared in many donors. Cytomegalovirus status was reportedly diagnosed by the classifier with high specificity and sensitivity. The study put 150 to 200 TCR beta chains on its list as cytomegalovirus-associated.

Concerning this clone: Its antigen remains unidentified.

Sequencing was performed with immunoSEQ multiplex PCR; in TCRdb, only in-frame clones are kept and a portion is missing. The table includes about 120,000 clones, approximately 87% detected once. The chain employs TRBV4-1 and TRBJ2-1, with 15 bases identical to TRBD2. This receptor was identified in a woman in her twenties or thirties in good health and CMV-seronegative. Sequenced material: PBMCs. The CDR3 region is CASSPWTSGGAVNEQFF. CDR3 nucleotide sequence: TGCGCCAGCAGCCCCTGGACTAGCGGGGGGGCCGTCAATGAGCAGTTCTTC.